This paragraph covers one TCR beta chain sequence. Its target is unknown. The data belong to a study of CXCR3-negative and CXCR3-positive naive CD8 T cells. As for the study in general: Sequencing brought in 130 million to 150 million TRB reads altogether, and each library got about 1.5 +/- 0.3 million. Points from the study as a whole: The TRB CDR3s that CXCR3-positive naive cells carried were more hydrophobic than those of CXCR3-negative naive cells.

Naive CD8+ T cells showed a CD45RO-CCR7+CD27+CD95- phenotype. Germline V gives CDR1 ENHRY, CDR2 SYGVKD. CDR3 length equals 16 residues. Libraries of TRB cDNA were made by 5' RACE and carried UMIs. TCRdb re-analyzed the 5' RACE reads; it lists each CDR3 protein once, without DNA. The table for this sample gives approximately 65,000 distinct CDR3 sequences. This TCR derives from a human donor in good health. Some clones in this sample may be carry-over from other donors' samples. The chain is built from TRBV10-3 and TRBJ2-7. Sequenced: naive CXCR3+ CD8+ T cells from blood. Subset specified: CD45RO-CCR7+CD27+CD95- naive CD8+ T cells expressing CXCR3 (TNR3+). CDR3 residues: CAISAVQLGISYEQYF.